Described below is a single T cell receptor (beta chain) sequence and its context. What it binds is not known. This record belongs to a study of persistence of HIV-infected CD4 T cells. Regarding the study as a whole: Degenerate expanded CDR3beta sequences were enriched among CMV- and Gag-responding cells.

Germline V gene sequence: CDR1 SEHNR, CDR2 FQNEAQ (reference sequence). The CDR3 consists of 15 residues. The germline V and J ends were trimmed by 1 base and 0 bases, with 9 bases remaining between them. Cells were stimulated with CMV-infected fibroblast lysates at 10 ug/mL. Memory cells lacking CD40L and CD69 with high CD45RO were sorted. This was the immunoSEQ version 4 assay in survey mode. Some clones are missing from TCRdb's copy, which holds only in-frame ones; the method was immunoSEQ multiplex PCR. There are approximately 31,000 clones in the sample; 82% occur only once, and nearly 6.5% lies in the top ten.

Sequencing was performed on CD4+ T cells sorted from PBMCs after approximately 18-hour stimulation, taken from a patient who received antiretroviral therapy. This chain connects TRBV7-9 to TRBJ1-1; unclear D gene. This clonotype was obtained from an adult woman with HIV who was CMV-seropositive. CDR3 DNA: TGTGCCAGCAGCTTAGTTGTCAGTTTGAACACTGAAGCTTTCTTT. Translated, it gives CASSLVVSLNTEAFF.